This T cell receptor (beta chain) was found in a study of human T cells and chemical hapten exposure. CDR3 size: 16 residues. Germline V gene lookup returns CDR1 DFQATT and CDR2 SNEGSKA (reference sequence). V lost 6 bases and J lost 1, with 16 bases in between. Regarding the study as a whole: Among expanded TCRs, significantly more large CDR3 similarity clusters formed than among controls.

This sample's time point: patch test 1, 2 weeks after DPC sensitization. This sample's treatment: therapeutic diphenylcyclopropenone sensitization with weekly scalp DPC. In this sample, this clonotype turned up a few times. Its matching antigen is unknown. One entry per CDR3 protein, called by TCRdb with MiXCR from the RACE reads. The sample lists roughly 160,000 distinct CDR3 sequences; more than 12% were seen once. The chain couples TRBV20-1 to TRBJ2-6; possible D gene TRBD1, 5 bases. The sequencing here drew on whole blood, taken in connection with sensitization to the hapten diphenylcyclopropenone (DPC). This clonotype was obtained from a young woman with alopecia areata. Some clones in this sample may be carry-over from other donors' samples. The CDR3 reads CSAGETVPSGANVLTF. In DNA, the CDR3 is TGCAGTGCCGGTGAGACAGTCCCTTCTGGGGCCAACGTCCTGACTTTC.